The rows below give T cell receptor beta chains drawn from one sample of a study of shared clonotypes between healthy human individuals. Clones were sequenced by immunoSEQ multiplex PCR, and TCRdb holds only the in-frame ones, with some missing. The sample shows 650,000 to 750,000 clones, more than 70% of them seen only once. The sequenced material came from memory CD4+ T cells sorted from blood. The receptors come from a woman aged 25 to 39 in good health. The CDR3 runs from the conserved cysteine through the conserved F or W. Fields, in order: clone size, D gene, V gene, J gene, CDR3 protein, CDR3 DNA. The D gene is left open where the match is weak. Some rows mark clone size as missing; the rest say once, few, many or name a class of expanded clone.

NA	NA	TRBV5-1	TRBJ2-3	CASSLLRWTDTQYF	TGCGCCAGCAGCTTGTTGCGGTGGACAGATACGCAGTATTTT
NA	NA	TRBV20-1	TRBJ2-4	CSATENIQYF	TGCAGTGCTACCGAAAACATTCAGTACTTC
NA	TRBD1	TRBV29-1	TRBJ1-4	CSAVGQGSGEKLFF	TGCAGCGCCGTTGGACAGGGTAGCGGTGAAAAACTGTTTTTT
NA	NA	TRBV5-1	TRBJ2-1	CASSPGQYHEQFF	TGCGCCAGCAGCCCAGGACAGTACCATGAGCAGTTCTTC
many	TRBD2	TRBV7-2	TRBJ2-7	CASSWTSGSGEQYF	TGTGCCAGCAGCTGGACTAGCGGGAGTGGTGAGCAGTACTTC
few	NA	TRBV19	TRBJ1-1	CACTTAAEAFF	TGTGCCTGTACCACGGCTGCTGAAGCTTTCTTT
NA	NA	TRBV28	TRBJ1-4	CASSFGGTGNEKLFF	TGTGCCAGCAGTTTCGGGGGCACGGGTAATGAAAAACTGTTTTTT
many	NA	TRBV28	TRBJ1-5	CASRGSSNQPQHF	TGTGCCAGCAGAGGGAGTAGCAATCAGCCCCAGCATTTT
NA	TRBD2	TRBV6-1	TRBJ2-3	CASINGGGYTDTQYF	TGTGCCAGCATCAATGGGGGGGGATACACAGATACGCAGTATTTT
NA	TRBD1	TRBV19	TRBJ1-1	CASSRQGADTEAFF	TGTGCCAGTAGTAGACAGGGTGCGGACACTGAAGCTTTCTTT